This TCR beta chain was observed in a study of post-analysis software for immune sequencing data. Between the trimmed V and J ends, which lost 3 bases and 3 bases, there was a span of 12 bases. This CDR3 region has 15 residues. Findings and limits, study-wide: Multiple sclerosis patients showed significantly lower normalized Chao1 diversity than controls did. Same-batch preparations were strongly co-clustered by F measure. Compared with controls, patients had more of about 5 TRBV segments, including TRBV5-6, TRBV5-1 and TRBV20-1.

Concerning this clonotype itself: Its antigen remains unidentified.

Unique molecular identifiers were built into the TCR beta cDNA libraries. TCRdb reprocessed the PCR reads with MiXCR, giving one entry per CDR3 protein. The data show hundreds of thousands of distinct CDR3 sequences, with around 44% seen just once and 1.7% held by the top ten. V is TRBV12-3 or TRBV12-4 and J is TRBJ1-5; unclear D gene. This clonotype was obtained from a girl between 10 and 17 years old with multiple sclerosis. Input material: blood. CDR3 bases: TGTGCCAGCAGTTTTAGGGCAGCCCTCAATCAGCCCCAGCATTTT. Encoded protein: CASSFRAALNQPQHF.